The following is a TCR beta chain sequence with its context. The CDR3 sequence is 13 residues long. Germline values: CDR1 WNHNN, CDR2 SYGVQD (reference sequence). The V end was cut by 4 bases, the J end by 7 bases, with 11 bases between. These data come from a study of blood T cell repertoires in COVID-19. Libraries were prepared by immunoSEQ multiplex PCR; TCRdb keeps only in-frame clonotypes and omits some of them. The sample consists of 350,000 to 400,000 clones, less than 90% of them appearing once. This sequence joins TRBV10-1 and TRBJ1-5, with a possible D match to TRBD1 (5 bases). Sequencing was done on a sample of peripheral blood. This TCR was sampled from a woman between 55 and 75 years old with COVID-19, enrolled during active disease. The CDR3 spells CASSGQGSQPQHF. The CDR3 DNA follows: TGCGCCAGCAGTGGGCAGGGAAGCCAGCCCCAGCATTTT.